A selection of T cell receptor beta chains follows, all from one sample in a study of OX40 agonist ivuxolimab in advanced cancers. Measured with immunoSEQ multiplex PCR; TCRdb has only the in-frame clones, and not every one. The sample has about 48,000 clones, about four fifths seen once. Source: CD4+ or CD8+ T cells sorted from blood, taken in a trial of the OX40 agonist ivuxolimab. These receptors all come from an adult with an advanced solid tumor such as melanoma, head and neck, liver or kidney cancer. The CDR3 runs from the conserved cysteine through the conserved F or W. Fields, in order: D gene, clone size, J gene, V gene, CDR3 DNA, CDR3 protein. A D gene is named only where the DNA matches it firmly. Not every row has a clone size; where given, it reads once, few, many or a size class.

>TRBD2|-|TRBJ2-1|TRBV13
TGTGCCAGCAGCTCCCGACTAGCGGGAGGCAATGAGCAGTTCTTC
CASSSRLAGGNEQFF
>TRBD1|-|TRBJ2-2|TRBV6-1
TGTGCCAGCAGTGCAGACAGGGGGCTGGCGAACACCGGGGAGCTGTTTTTT
CASSADRGLANTGELFF
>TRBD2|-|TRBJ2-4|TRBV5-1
TGCGCCAGCAGCTTAAGAACGGGGGGGCAAAACATTCAGTACTTC
CASSLRTGGQNIQYF
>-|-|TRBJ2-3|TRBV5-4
TGTGCCAGCAGCTTGAACGTACGGAGCACAGATACGCAGTATTTT
CASSLNVRSTDTQYF
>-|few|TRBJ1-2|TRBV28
TGTGCCAGCAGTTCGTACCGGGTCCTTCCATATGGCTACACCTTC
CASSSYRVLPYGYTF
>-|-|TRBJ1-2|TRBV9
TGTGCCAGCAGCCGAGAGGAACGGGGGAGTTATGGCTACACCTTC
CASSREERGSYGYTF
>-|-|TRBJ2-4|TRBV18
TGTGCCAGCTCACCCCGTGAACTACTAGCCAAAAACATTCAGTACTTC
CASSPRELLAKNIQYF
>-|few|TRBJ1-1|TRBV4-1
TGCGCCAGCAGACCACAAGGGCGGGACCTGAACACTGAAGCTTTCTTT
CASRPQGRDLNTEAFF
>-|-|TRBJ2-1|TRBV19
TGTGCCAGTAGTATGGGGGTTTCGGGTGAGCAGTTCTTC
CASSMGVSGEQFF
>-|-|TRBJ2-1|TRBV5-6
TGTGCCAGCAGCTTGGCGGGCGTCAATGAGCAGTTCTTC
CASSLAGVNEQFF
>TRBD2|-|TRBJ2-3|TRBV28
TGTGCCAGCAGTCAAGCGGGGGGGCCAGGAGATACGCAGTATTTT
CASSQAGGPGDTQYF
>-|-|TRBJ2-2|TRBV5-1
TGCGCCAGCAGCTTGAGCGCCTCGAACACCGGGGAGCTGTTTTTT
CASSLSASNTGELFF
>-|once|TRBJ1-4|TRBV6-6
TGTGCCAGCAGCCTATCTGGGGGACAAGAAAAACTGTTTTTT
CASSLSGGQEKLFF
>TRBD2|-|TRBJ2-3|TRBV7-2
TGTGCCAGCAGCTCGGTAGCGGGAGGGCCGAGGTATACGCAGTATTTT
CASSSVAGGPRYTQYF
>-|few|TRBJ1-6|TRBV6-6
TGTGCCAGCAGTTCCTTAGGGAGGGTGGGTGGTTCACCCCTCCACTTT
CASSSLGRVGGSPLHF
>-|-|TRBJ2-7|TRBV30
TGTGCCTGGGGTCAGAGCTCCTACGAGCAGTACTTC
CAWGQSSYEQYF
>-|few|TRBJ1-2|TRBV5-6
TGTGCCAGCAGCCCGAAGAAGAGCTATGGCTACACCTTC
CASSPKKSYGYTF
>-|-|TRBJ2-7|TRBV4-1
TGCGCCAGCAGCCAAGTGATTAGGAGGAGAGGGACCTACGAGCAGTACTTC
CASSQVIRRRGTYEQYF
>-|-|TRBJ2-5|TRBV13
TGTGCCAGCAGTTCGATTACCAGGAAGACCCAGTACTTC
CASSSITRKTQYF
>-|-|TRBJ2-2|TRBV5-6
TGTGCCAGCAGCGCGATGGGTGTAGGGCCGAACACCGGGGAGCTGTTTTTT
CASSAMGVGPNTGELFF
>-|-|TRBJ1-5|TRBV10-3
TGTGCCATCAGTGAGGGAAGAGGTGGCCTAAATCAGCCCCAGCATTTT
CAISEGRGGLNQPQHF
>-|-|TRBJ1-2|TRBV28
TGTGCCAGTCAGGGCCGGGGTGCCGGCTATGGCTACACCTTC
CASQGRGAGYGYTF
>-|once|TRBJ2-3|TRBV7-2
TGTGCCAGCAGCCCAACAAATACGCAGTATTTT
CASSPTNTQYF
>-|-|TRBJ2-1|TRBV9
TGTGCCAGCAGCGTAGCAGTTTTCAATGAGCAGTTCTTC
CASSVAVFNEQFF
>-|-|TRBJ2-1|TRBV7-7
TGTGCTAGCAGGCCCACTTTGACCGGTGAGCAGTTCTTC
CASRPTLTGEQFF
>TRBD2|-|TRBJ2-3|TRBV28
TGTGCCAGCAGTAAACTAGCGGGGAGTACAGATACGCAGTATTTT
CASSKLAGSTDTQYF
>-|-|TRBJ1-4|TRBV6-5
TGTGCCAGCAGCCAAGGGAAGGCTAATGAAAAACTGTTTTTT
CASSQGKANEKLFF
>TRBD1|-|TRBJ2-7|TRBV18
TGTGCCAGCTCACCACAAGGGCAGGGGGCCGAGCAGTACTTC
CASSPQGQGAEQYF
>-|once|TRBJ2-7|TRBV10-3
TGTGCCATCGGGAGTTTCGAGCAGTACTTC
CAIGSFEQYF
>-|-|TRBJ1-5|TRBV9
TGTGCCAGCAGCGTTGCGACCGACCTGGGGCCCCAGCATTTT
CASSVATDLGPQHF
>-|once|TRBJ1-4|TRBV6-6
TGTGCCAGCAGTTTGGCCCGGTCGAAACTGTTTTTT
CASSLARSKLFF
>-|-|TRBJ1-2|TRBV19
TGTGCCAGTAGTAAGACAGTTAACTATGGCTACACCTTC
CASSKTVNYGYTF
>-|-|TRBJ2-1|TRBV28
TGTGCCAGCAGTTTCCCCCCAGGCGCTAGATTCTTC
CASSFPPGARFF
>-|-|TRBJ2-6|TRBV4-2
TGTGCCAGCAGCCAAGATCCTGATCTCTCTGGGGCCAACGTCCTGACTTTC
CASSQDPDLSGANVLTF
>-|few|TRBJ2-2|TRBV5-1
TGCGCCAGCAGCTCCGACATGTCCGGGGAGCTGTTTTTT
CASSSDMSGELFF
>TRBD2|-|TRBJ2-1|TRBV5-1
TGCGCCAGCAGCTTGGAGCCGGGGGACTACATTTACAATGAGCAGTTCTTC
CASSLEPGDYIYNEQFF
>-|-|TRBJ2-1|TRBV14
TGTGCCAGCAGCCAAGATTACGTGGGACTTTCCTACAATGAGCAGTTCTTC
CASSQDYVGLSYNEQFF
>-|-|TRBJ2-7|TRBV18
TGTGCCAGCTCACCCCTTAATAAAGCAGGTGAGCAGTACTTC
CASSPLNKAGEQYF
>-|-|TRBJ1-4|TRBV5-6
TGTGCCAGCAGCTCGCGGCGGAATGAAAAACTGTTTTTT
CASSSRRNEKLFF
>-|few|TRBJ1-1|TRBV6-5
TGTGCCAGCAGTTTAGGGACTGAAGCTTTCTTT
CASSLGTEAFF
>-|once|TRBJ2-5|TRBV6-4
TGTGCCAGCAGTGACGCCCTGGACCAAGAGACCCAGTACTTC
CASSDALDQETQYF
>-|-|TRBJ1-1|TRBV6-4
TGTGCCAGCAGAACACAGGGTGGTAACACTGAAGCTTTCTTT
CASRTQGGNTEAFF
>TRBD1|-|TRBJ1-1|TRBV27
TGTGCCAGCAGTCCCTGGACAGGACTTTACACTGAAGCTTTCTTT
CASSPWTGLYTEAFF
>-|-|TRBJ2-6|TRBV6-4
TGTGCCAGCAGTGAACAGGGAAGCTCTGGGGCCAACGTCCTGACTTTC
CASSEQGSSGANVLTF
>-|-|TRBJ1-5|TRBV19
TGTGCCAGTATCCCGACAGGAGACTATAGCAATCAGCCCCAGCATTTT
CASIPTGDYSNQPQHF
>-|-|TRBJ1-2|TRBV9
TGTGCCAGCAGCGTAGGGGGACACTCGATGGGCGGCTACACCTTC
CASSVGGHSMGGYTF